The rows below give T cell receptor beta chains drawn from one sample of a study of T cell responses to AZD1222 COVID-19 vaccine. Produced via immunoSEQ multiplex PCR; TCRdb's table is partial and in-frame only. Seen here are over 100,000 clones, 87% observed once, and the top ten hold about 4%. Sequenced here: peripheral blood, sampled 28 days after the second AZD1222 dose. The receptor source for this set is an adult who received the AZD1222 COVID-19 vaccine. CDR3s include the opening cysteine and the closing phenylalanine or tryptophan. The D gene is left open where the match is weak. The size field is filled for only some rows; it gives once, few, many or a size class.

V gene	J gene	clone size	D gene	CDR3 DNA	CDR3 protein
TRBV2	TRBJ2-1	-	TRBD2	TGTGCCAGCAGTCGGAGCGGGAGTGTACACAATGAGCAGTTCTTC	CASSRSGSVHNEQFF
TRBV5-5	TRBJ2-3	-	TRBD2	TGTGCCAGCAGCTTGGGGCTAGCGGGAGGGCCGTCAACAGATACGCAGTATTTT	CASSLGLAGGPSTDTQYF
TRBV19	TRBJ2-7	-	TRBD1	TGTGCCAGTAGTACAGCGGGACAGGGCTACGAGCAGTACTTC	CASSTAGQGYEQYF
TRBV6-5	TRBJ1-6	-	TRBD1	TGTGCCAGCAACCGGGACAGGGGCACTTCACCCCTCCACTTT	CASNRDRGTSPLHF
TRBV18	TRBJ1-1	-	-	TGTGCCAGCTCACCCCCCGGCAGGTTAGGTGCTGAAGCTTTCTTT	CASSPPGRLGAEAFF
TRBV4-2	TRBJ2-4	-	TRBD1	TGTGCCAGCAGCCTCCAAGGACAGGTCGTAGCCAAAAACATTCAGTACTTC	CASSLQGQVVAKNIQYF
TRBV6-2/TRBV6-3	TRBJ1-2	-	TRBD1	TGTGCCAGCAGTTACGGGGACAGGGTTTCCAAAGGCTATGGCTACACCTTC	CASSYGDRVSKGYGYTF
TRBV9	TRBJ1-1	-	-	TGTGCCAGCAGCCCTCGGGGGGACCAAATGAACACTGAAGCTTTCTTT	CASSPRGDQMNTEAFF
TRBV30	TRBJ1-1	-	-	TGTGCCTGGAGAAATTTGGACTCAAGGGGTGAAGCTTTCTTT	CAWRNLDSRGEAFF
TRBV9	TRBJ2-3	-	-	TGTGCCAGCAGCGCCGGGGGTGGGCCAGATACGCAGTATTTT	CASSAGGGPDTQYF
TRBV9	TRBJ2-3	-	TRBD2	TGTGCCAGCAGCCTTACTAGCGGGAGGGATACGCAGTATTTT	CASSLTSGRDTQYF
TRBV7-2	TRBJ2-3	few	TRBD2	TGTGCCAGCAGCTTGGGACTAGACATAGATACGCAGTATTTT	CASSLGLDIDTQYF
TRBV14	TRBJ2-3	-	-	TGTGCCAGCAGCCCTTCCCTTGAAACGCAGTATTTT	CASSPSLETQYF
TRBV6-5	TRBJ2-4	-	-	TGTGCCAGCCTAAACCCTGCTGCAGGTCAAAACATTCAGTACTTC	CASLNPAAGQNIQYF
TRBV27	TRBJ2-1	-	-	TGTGCCAGCACCAAGACAGATAGGCAGTTCTTC	CASTKTDRQFF
TRBV11-3	TRBJ2-1	once	TRBD2	TGTGCCAGCAGCCCCGGGACTAGCGGGAGCGGTGAGCAGTTCTTC	CASSPGTSGSGEQFF
TRBV29-1	TRBJ2-5	-	-	TGCAGCGTTGTAGCGGCCTACCGTGAGACCCAGTACTTC	CSVVAAYRETQYF
TRBV10-3	TRBJ1-3	-	TRBD1	TGTGCCATCAGTGAGATGGGGACAGGCCAGTTCTCTGGAAACACCATATATTTT	CAISEMGTGQFSGNTIYF
TRBV5-4	TRBJ2-7	-	TRBD2	TGTGCCAGCAGCTTACTAGCGGGGGGGCCCTACGAGCAGTACTTC	CASSLLAGGPYEQYF
TRBV7-7	TRBJ2-1	-	TRBD1	TGTGCCAGCAGCCCCCTGGAGTGGACAGGGAGCTCCTACAATGAGCAGTTCTTC	CASSPLEWTGSSYNEQFF
TRBV7-2	TRBJ1-5	-	-	TGTGCCAGCAGCTTAGTCGGGGGCGCGGGCAATCAGCCCCAGCATTTT	CASSLVGGAGNQPQHF
TRBV6-5	TRBJ2-5	-	TRBD2	TGTGCCAGCAGACTGGGGGGGGAGGGGTCCGAGACCCAGTACTTC	CASRLGGEGSETQYF
TRBV19	TRBJ1-6	-	TRBD1	TGTGCCACTAAGGCCCGGGACAGTAATAATTCACCCCTCCACTTT	CATKARDSNNSPLHF
TRBV5-1	TRBJ1-1	once	-	TGCGCCAGCAGCTTGGCTGGGGGTGGTACTGAAGCTTTCTTT	CASSLAGGGTEAFF
TRBV10-3	TRBJ1-6	-	-	TGTGCCACCACGCCCGGGACTTTGTATAATTCACCCCTCCACTTT	CATTPGTLYNSPLHF
TRBV7-9	TRBJ2-2	-	-	TGTGCCAGCAGCTTTACCACCCGTGCAGGTCTCGGGGAGCTGTTTTTT	CASSFTTRAGLGELFF
TRBV4-2	TRBJ1-1	-	-	TGTGCCAGCAGCCAAGATGGAGAGTGGGGGAGATCTTTCTTT	CASSQDGEWGRSFF
TRBV6-1	TRBJ1-6	once	-	TGTGCCAGCGGGGAGGGGGAGTCACCCCTCCACTTT	CASGEGESPLHF
TRBV9	TRBJ2-7	-	TRBD2	TGTGCCAGCAACCCCGGGACTAGCAGCTACGAGCAGTACTTC	CASNPGTSSYEQYF